The 9 T cell receptor beta chains listed next were all sequenced from one sample in a study of T cell responses to AZD1222 COVID-19 vaccine. Method: immunoSEQ multiplex PCR; TCRdb's copy keeps in-frame clones and lacks some. Of 100,000 to 150,000 clones in the sample, 88% were seen once. The specimen comprised peripheral blood, sampled on day 0 of MenACWY control vaccination. The receptors come from an adult in good health.

This sequence joins TRBV10-3 and TRBJ2-1, with 8 bases identical to TRBD2. The CDR3 is 16 residues long. Germline assignment: CDR1 ENHRY and CDR2 SYGVKD. The V segment lost 3 bases and the J segment 8 bases; nucleotides outside the gene matches: 12. Here the CDR3 DNA reads TGTGCCATCAGTGATCCAGGAGCGGGAGTTCGCGATGAGCAGTTCTTC. Translating gives CAISDPGAGVRDEQFF.

The chain carries TRBV7-3 and TRBJ2-5; 11 nucleotides align to TRBD2. Germline-derived CDR1 and CDR2 are SGHTA and FQGTGA. CDR3 length: 15 residues. The V gene end was trimmed by 4 bases and the J gene end by 5 bases; junction bases not matched to a gene: 6. The CDR3 DNA sequence: TGTGCCAGCAGCTCGAGACTAGCGGGAAGGGAGACCCAGTACTTC. It specifies CASSSRLAGRETQYF.

The chain joins TRBV6-5 to TRBJ2-3; perhaps TRBD2 as D (6 bases). V was shortened by 7 bases and J by 2 bases, with 13 bases between the two germline ends. The CDR3 has 14 residues. Germline CDR1 and CDR2: MNHEY and SVGAGI. CDR3 sequence reads: CASKEGGYTDTQYF. CDR3 sequence (DNA): TGTGCCAGCAAGGAGGGAGGCTACACAGATACGCAGTATTTT.

This rearrangement joins TRBV7-9 to TRBJ2-3; possibly TRBD1 for D (5 bases). Per germline, CDR1 SEHNR and CDR2 FQNEAQ (reference sequence). CDR3 size: 11 residues. V lost 4 bases and J lost 13, with 12 bases in between. CDR3 loop: CASSSDNHKYF. Written as DNA, the CDR3 is TGTGCCAGCAGCTCGGACAATCATAAGTATTTT. Full variable domain (outside the CDR3, taken from reference TRBV7-9 and TRBJ2-3): DTGVSQNPRHKITKRGQNVTFRCDPISEHNRLYWYRQTLGQGPEFLTYFQNEAQLEKSRLLSDRFSAERPKGSFSTLEIQRTEQGDSAMYLCASSSDNHKYFGPGTRLTVL.

The chain recombines TRBV27 with TRBJ2-7; a possible D gene is TRBD1 (5 bases). CDR3 size: 13 residues. Germline V gene sequence: CDR1 MNHEY, CDR2 SMNVEV (reference sequence). Trimming removed 5 bases from V and 4 bases from J, with 12 bases in between. The CDR3 region is CASSPGSGYEQYF. CDR3 sequence (DNA): TGTGCCAGCAGTCCAGGGTCCGGGTACGAGCAGTACTTC.

The J gene is TRBJ1-1, the V gene TRBV28; D possibly corresponds to TRBD1 (5 bases). CDR1 and CDR2 (germline): MDHEN, SYDVKM. This CDR3 contains 14 residues. Between the trimmed V and J ends, which lost 7 bases and 5 bases, there was a span of 17 bases. This CDR3 is CASMGPLLVTEAFF. CDR3 DNA: TGTGCCAGCATGGGACCTTTGTTAGTAACTGAAGCTTTCTTT.

This chain connects TRBV7-9 to TRBJ2-5; tentative D call: TRBD2 (5 bases). CDR1 is SEHNR and CDR2 is FQNEAQ in the germline V gene (reference sequence). V was cut by 6 bases and J by 7 bases, with 15 bases left in between. The CDR3 totals 13 residues. This chain's CDR3 is CASRGGQLGTQYF. In nucleotides, the CDR3 is TGTGCCAGCAGAGGCGGGCAACTCGGGACCCAGTACTTC.

This chain connects TRBV19 to TRBJ2-3; D gene ambiguous. The CDR3 totals 14 residues. Germline V gene sequence: CDR1 LNHDA, CDR2 SQIVND (reference sequence). V shed 7 bases and J shed 1 base, with 12 bases lying between them. This chain's CDR3 is CASTDVSGTDTQYF. The CDR3 DNA reads TGTGCCAGTACCGACGTATCGGGCACAGATACGCAGTATTTT.

The V and J genes are TRBV5-1 and TRBJ2-2, with 9 bases lining up with TRBD2. V dropped 3 bases and J dropped 0; count of bases not matched to a gene: 3. CDR1 is SGHRS and CDR2 is YFSETQ in the germline V gene. This CDR3 is 16 amino acids long. The CDR3 region has the DNA TGCGCCAGCAGCTCGACTAGCGGAGCGAACACCGGGGAGCTGTTTTTT. Translation gives CASSSTSGANTGELFF.